These T cell receptor beta chains were read from a single sample in a study of PD-L1 blockade in urothelial cancer. TCRdb's copy holds only in-frame clones and misses some; the assay was immunoSEQ multiplex PCR. The sample contains about 14,000 clones, around 89% of which appear only once. The sequenced sample was PBMCs, obtained around atezolizumab (anti-PD-L1) treatment. These receptors all come from a man between 65 and 80 years old with urothelial cancer. Both conserved end residues are trimmed from each CDR3.

V gene	J gene	CDR3 protein
TRBV19	TRBJ2-7	ATRGLSGYEQY
TRBV19	TRBJ1-2	ASSTPGGRYGYT
TRBV6-1	TRBJ2-7	ASSLGQVFSYEQY
TRBV2	TRBJ2-7	ASKTSGVSYEQY
TRBV6-6	TRBJ1-2	ASSTRGDYGYT
TRBV5-6	TRBJ2-3	ASSARAGRDTQY
TRBV28	TRBJ1-2	ASSTQGFGYT
TRBV19	TRBJ2-7	ASSGVAGVYEQY
TRBV28	TRBJ1-1	ASSNPEGNTEAF
TRBV5-6	TRBJ1-1	ASSLRGSTEAF
TRBV6-5	TRBJ2-1	ASILTGAHNEQF
TRBV6-6	TRBJ1-2	ASSYSGQHGGYT
TRBV10-1	TRBJ2-7	ASSESLNRYEQY
TRBV6-5	TRBJ2-7	ASSSPRRAGSYEQY
TRBV2	TRBJ1-5	ASSGDILSNQPQH
TRBV10-3	TRBJ2-2	AIGSGTGELF
TRBV4-1	TRBJ2-5	ASSQVSGGSQETQY
TRBV11-3	TRBJ2-2	ASRPGANTGELF
TRBV7-9	TRBJ2-3	ASSFTSGGTDTQY
TRBV5-8	TRBJ1-1	ASSWGTGWTEAF
TRBV25-1	TRBJ2-7	ASSDPSRYEQY
TRBV5-1	TRBJ1-5	ASSLELGEPQH
TRBV5-1	TRBJ1-1	ASSLLTKTGGGTEAF
TRBV5-1	TRBJ2-4	ASSRDSLKNIQY
TRBV6-5	TRBJ1-2	ASSYGAQWIYGYT
TRBV5-4	TRBJ1-2	ASSSKGNYGYT
TRBV5-1	TRBJ1-6	ASSLLELSPLH